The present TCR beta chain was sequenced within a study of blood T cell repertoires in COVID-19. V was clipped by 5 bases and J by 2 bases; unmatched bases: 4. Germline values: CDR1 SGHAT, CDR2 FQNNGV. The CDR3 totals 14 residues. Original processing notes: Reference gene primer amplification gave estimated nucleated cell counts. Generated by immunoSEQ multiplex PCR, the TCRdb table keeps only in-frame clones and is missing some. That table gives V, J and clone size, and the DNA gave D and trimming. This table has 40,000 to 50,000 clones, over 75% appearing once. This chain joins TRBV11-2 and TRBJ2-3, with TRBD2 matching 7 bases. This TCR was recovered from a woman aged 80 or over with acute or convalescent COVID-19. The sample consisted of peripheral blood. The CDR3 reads CASSVSGFTDTQYF. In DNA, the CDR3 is TGTGCCAGCAGCGTTAGCGGGTTCACAGATACGCAGTATTTT.